The entry below describes one T cell receptor (beta chain). Produced via immunoSEQ multiplex PCR; TCRdb's table is partial and in-frame only. Among approximately 200,000 clones listed, about four fifths were seen once. This sample was included in a study of blood T cell repertoires in COVID-19. The wider study: T cells, B-cell-depleted T cells, or PBMCs provided the cDNA or gDNA that served as material.

V was clipped by 1 base and J by 4 bases, with 8 bases between them. This CDR3 has 15 residues. Germline V gene sequence: CDR1 KGHSY, CDR2 FQNENV. This clonotype was sampled from a man aged 55 to 69 who had recovered from COVID-19. The chain joins TRBV16 to TRBJ1-6, with unresolved D. Sequencing was carried out using PBMCs or T cells enriched from blood (not recorded which). The CDR3 spells CASSQLAPYNSPLHF. The CDR3 bases are TGTGCCAGCAGCCAATTGGCCCCGTATAATTCACCCCTCCACTTT.